The source of this T cell receptor beta chain is a study of shared clonotypes between healthy human individuals. Adult donors, all healthy and HIV-negative, had no recent acute infections or vaccinations. The study's findings and limits: A handful of donors shared about 4.5% of their naive CD4 clonotypes. Rarefaction exposed incomplete sorted-subset sequencing despite large depth.

Per the germline V gene, CDR1 is MDHEN and CDR2 is SYDVKM. V was pared by 4 bases and J by 2 bases, with 7 bases of the junction left unmatched. The CDR3 loop spans 15 amino acids. Regarding this clone: Its antigen is unidentified.

Per sorted-subset replicate PCR, input was around 220 ng DNA, representing some 30,000 T cell genomes. Sequencing used immunoSEQ multiplex PCR; TCRdb keeps in-frame clones, though not all of them. This sample has 550,000 to 800,000 clones, with 90% found just once. The specimen sequenced was memory CD8+ T cells from PBMCs. The sample's subset: CD45RO+ cells pooled with CCR7-negative TemRA cells. The V call is TRBV28, the J call TRBJ2-5, with 7 positions matching TRBD1. This receptor was taken from a man younger than 35 in good health. Some clones in this sample may be carry-over from other donors' samples. CDR3 residues: CASSSTRQGQETQYF. CDR3 DNA sequence: TGTGCCAGCAGTTCTACTCGACAGGGTCAAGAGACCCAGTACTTC.